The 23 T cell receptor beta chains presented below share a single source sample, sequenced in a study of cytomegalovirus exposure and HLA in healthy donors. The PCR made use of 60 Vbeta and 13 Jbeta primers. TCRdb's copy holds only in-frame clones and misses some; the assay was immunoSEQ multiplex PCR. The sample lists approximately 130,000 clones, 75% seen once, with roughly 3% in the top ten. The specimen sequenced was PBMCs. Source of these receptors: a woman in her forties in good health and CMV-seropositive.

For the CDR3, the DNA is TGTGCCAGTAGTATAGGGACAGGGGGAGGGCAGCCCCAGCATTTT. It codes for CASSIGTGGGQPQHF. The J gene is TRBJ1-5, the V gene TRBV19; TRBD1 matches at 10 bases. The junction had 4 bases not matched to a gene; V was cut back by 1 base and J by 7 bases. Germline V gene lookup returns CDR1 LNHDA and CDR2 SQIVND (reference sequence). CDR3 length: 15 amino acids.

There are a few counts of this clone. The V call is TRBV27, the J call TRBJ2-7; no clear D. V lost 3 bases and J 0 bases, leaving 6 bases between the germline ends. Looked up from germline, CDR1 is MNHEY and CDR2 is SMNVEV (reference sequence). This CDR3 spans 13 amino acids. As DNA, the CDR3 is TGTGCCAGCAGTTTTTCGGTCTCCTACGAGCAGTACTTC. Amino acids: CASSFSVSYEQYF.

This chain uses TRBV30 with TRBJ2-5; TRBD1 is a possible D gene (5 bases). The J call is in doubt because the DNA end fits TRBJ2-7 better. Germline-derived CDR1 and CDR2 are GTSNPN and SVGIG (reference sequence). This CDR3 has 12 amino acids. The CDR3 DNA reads TGTGCCACCCGATTGGGGCCGTACGAGCAGTACTTC. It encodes CATRLGPYEQYF.

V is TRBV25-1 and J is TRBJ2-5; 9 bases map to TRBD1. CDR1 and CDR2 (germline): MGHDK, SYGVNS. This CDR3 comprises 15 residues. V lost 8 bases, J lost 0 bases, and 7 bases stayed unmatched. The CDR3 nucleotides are TGTGCCAGCGGGGACAGGGCCGGGTACCAAGAGACCCAGTACTTC. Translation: CASGDRAGYQETQYF. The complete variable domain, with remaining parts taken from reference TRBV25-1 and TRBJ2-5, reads EADIYQTPRYLVIGTGKKITLECSQTMGHDKMYWYQQDPGMELHLIHYSYGVNSTEKGDLSSESTVSRIRTEHFPLTLESARPSHTSQYLCASGDRAGYQETQYFGPGTRLLVL.

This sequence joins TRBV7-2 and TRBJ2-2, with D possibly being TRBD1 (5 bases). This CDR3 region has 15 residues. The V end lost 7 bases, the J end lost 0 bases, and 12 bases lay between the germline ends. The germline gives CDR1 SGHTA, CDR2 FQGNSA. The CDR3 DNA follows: TGTGCCAGCATCATAGGGGTCCCGAACACCGGGGAGCTGTTTTTT. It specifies CASIIGVPNTGELFF.

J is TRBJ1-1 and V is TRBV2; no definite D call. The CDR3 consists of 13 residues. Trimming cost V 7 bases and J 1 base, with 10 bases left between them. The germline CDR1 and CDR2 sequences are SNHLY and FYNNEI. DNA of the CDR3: TGTGCCAGCACCCCCGGGGAGAACACTGAAGCTTTCTTT. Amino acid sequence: CASTPGENTEAFF.

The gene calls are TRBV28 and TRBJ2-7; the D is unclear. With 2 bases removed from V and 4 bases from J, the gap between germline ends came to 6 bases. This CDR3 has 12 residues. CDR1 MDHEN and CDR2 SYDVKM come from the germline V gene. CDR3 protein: CASSLERYEQYF. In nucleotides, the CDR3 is TGTGCCAGCAGTTTAGAGCGATACGAGCAGTACTTC.

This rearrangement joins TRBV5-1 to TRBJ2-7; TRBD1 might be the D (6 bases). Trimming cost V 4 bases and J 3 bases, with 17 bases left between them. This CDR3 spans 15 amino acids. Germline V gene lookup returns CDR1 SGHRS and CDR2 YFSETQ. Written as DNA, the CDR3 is TGCGCCAGCAGCCCCCAGGTAGGACAGCGCTACGAGCAGTACTTC. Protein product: CASSPQVGQRYEQYF.

CDR3 protein: CASSLGGQARMNTEAFF. The DNA of the CDR3 is TGTGCCAGCAGCTTAGGGGGCCAGGCTCGGATGAACACTGAAGCTTTCTTT. The rearrangement uses TRBV7-2 and TRBJ1-1, with a tentative D call TRBD1 (5 bases). The CDR3 is 17 residues long. The germline V gene encodes CDR1 SGHTA and CDR2 FQGNSA. The V gene lost 1 base and the J gene lost 0 bases, with 15 bases spanning the gap.

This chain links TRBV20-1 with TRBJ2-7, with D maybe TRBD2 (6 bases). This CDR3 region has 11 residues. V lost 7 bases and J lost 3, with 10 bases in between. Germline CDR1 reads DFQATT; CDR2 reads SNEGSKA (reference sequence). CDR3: CSDRRDYEQYF. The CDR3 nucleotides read TGCAGTGATCGGAGGGACTACGAGCAGTACTTC.

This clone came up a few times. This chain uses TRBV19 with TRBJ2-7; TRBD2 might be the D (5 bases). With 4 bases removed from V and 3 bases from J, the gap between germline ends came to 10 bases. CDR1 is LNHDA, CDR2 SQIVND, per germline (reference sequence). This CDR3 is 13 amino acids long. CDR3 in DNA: TGTGCCAGTAGTACCCCTGGGAGCTACGAGCAGTACTTC. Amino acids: CASSTPGSYEQYF.

CDR3 sequence (DNA): TGTGCCAGCAGTTACCCTGGGAACAGGGACGAAGCTTTCTTT. Translating gives CASSYPGNRDEAFF. The chain uses TRBV6-5 and TRBJ1-1; TRBD1 might be the D (6 bases). V shed 2 bases and J shed 8 bases, with 15 bases lying between them. The CDR3 sequence is 14 residues long. Per the germline V gene, CDR1 is MNHEY and CDR2 is SVGAGI.

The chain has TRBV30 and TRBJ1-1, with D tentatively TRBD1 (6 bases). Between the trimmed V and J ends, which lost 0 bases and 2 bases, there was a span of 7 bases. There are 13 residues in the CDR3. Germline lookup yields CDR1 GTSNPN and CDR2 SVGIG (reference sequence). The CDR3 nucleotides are TGTGCCTGGAGTGTACAGGGAAACACTGAAGCTTTCTTT. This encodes CAWSVQGNTEAFF.

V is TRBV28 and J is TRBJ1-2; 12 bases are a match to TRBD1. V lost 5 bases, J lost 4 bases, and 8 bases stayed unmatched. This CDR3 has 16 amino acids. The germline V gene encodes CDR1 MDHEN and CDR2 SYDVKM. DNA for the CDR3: TGTGCCAGCAGTCCCGGGACAGGGGGCCAACTCTATGGCTACACCTTC. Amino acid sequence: CASSPGTGGQLYGYTF.

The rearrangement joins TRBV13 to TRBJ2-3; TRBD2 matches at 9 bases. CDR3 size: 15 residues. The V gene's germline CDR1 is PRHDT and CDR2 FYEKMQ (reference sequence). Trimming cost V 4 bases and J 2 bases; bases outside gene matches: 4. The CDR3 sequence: CASSSSGTLTDTQYF. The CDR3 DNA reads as TGTGCCAGCAGCTCTAGCGGGACTCTCACAGATACGCAGTATTTT. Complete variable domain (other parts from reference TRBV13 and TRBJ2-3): AAGVIQSPRHLIKEKRETATLKCYPIPRHDTVYWYQQGPGQDPQFLISFYEKMQSDKGSIPDRFSAQQFSDYHSELNMSSLELGDSALYFCASSSSGTLTDTQYFGPGTRLTVL.

The CDR3 DNA reads as TGTGCCACCAGCAGGTCGCGACAGGGGGAAGTGGCCCAGCATTTT. As protein: CATSRSRQGEVAQHF. This sequence joins TRBV15 and TRBJ1-5; 9 nucleotides match TRBD1. Germline trimming cut 3 bases from V and 11 bases from J; bases unmatched to any gene: 11. The CDR3 loop spans 15 amino acids. Germline loops: CDR1 LNHNV, CDR2 YYDKDF (reference sequence). The variable domain in full, with the rest retrieved from reference TRBV15 and TRBJ1-5, is DAMVIQNPRYQVTQFGKPVTLSCSQTLNHNVMYWYQQKSSQAPKLLFHYYDKDFNNEADTPDNFQSRRPNTSFCFLDIRSPGLGDTAMYLCATSRSRQGEVAQHFGDGTRLSIL.

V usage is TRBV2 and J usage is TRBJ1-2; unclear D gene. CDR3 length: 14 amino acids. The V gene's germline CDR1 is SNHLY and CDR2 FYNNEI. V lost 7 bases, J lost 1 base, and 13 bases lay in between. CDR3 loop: CASTAGSGNYGYTF. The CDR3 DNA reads TGTGCCAGCACTGCCGGGAGCGGTAACTATGGCTACACCTTC.

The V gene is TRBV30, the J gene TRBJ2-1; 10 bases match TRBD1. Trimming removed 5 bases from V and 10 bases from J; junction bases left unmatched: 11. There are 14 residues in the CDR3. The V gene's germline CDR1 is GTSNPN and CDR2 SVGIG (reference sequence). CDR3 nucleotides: TGTGCCTGGCTACGGGACAGGGGTGTAAGAGAGCAGTTCTTC. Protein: CAWLRDRGVREQFF.

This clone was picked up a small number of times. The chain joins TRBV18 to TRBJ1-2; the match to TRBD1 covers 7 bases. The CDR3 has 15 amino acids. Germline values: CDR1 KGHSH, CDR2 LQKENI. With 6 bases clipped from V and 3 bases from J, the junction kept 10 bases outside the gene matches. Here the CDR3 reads CASSSMTGYDYGYTF. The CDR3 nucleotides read TGTGCCAGCTCGAGCATGACAGGGTACGACTATGGCTACACCTTC.

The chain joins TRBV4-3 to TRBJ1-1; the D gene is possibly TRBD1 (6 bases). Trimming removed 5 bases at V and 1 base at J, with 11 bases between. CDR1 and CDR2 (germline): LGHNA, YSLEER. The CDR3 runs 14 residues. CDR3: CASSFRGPNTEAFF. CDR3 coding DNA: TGCGCCAGCAGCTTCAGGGGTCCGAACACTGAAGCTTTCTTT.

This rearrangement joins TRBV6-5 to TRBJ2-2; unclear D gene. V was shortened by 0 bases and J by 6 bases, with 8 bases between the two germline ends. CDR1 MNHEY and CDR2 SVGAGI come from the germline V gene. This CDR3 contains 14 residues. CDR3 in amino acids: CASSYSDMSGELFF. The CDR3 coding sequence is TGTGCCAGCAGTTACTCAGACATGTCCGGGGAGCTGTTTTTT.

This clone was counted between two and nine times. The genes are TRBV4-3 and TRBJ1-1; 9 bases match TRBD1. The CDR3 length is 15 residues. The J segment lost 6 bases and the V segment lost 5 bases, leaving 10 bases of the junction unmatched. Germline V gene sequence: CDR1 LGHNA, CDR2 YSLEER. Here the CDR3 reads CASSSVRDRDAEAFF. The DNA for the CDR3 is TGCGCCAGCAGCTCGGTCCGGGACAGGGATGCTGAAGCTTTCTTT.

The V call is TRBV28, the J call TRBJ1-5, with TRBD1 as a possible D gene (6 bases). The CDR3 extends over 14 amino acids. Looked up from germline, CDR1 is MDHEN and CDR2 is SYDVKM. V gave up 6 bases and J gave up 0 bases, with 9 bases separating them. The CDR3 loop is CASRLQGSNQPQHF. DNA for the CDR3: TGTGCCAGCAGGCTACAGGGTAGCAATCAGCCCCAGCATTTT.